This TCR beta chain was retrieved from a study of cytomegalovirus exposure and HLA in healthy donors. The sample holds a few counts of this clone. This CDR3 region has 13 residues. With 6 bases removed from V and 6 bases from J, the gap between germline ends came to 12 bases. Germline CDR1 is MDHEN and CDR2 is SYDVKM. Use of 60 Vbeta and 13 Jbeta primers characterized the PCR. Profiled with immunoSEQ multiplex PCR; TCRdb holds only in-frame clones, not every one. The table has about 180,000 clones, about three quarters seen once; the top ten hold around 1.6%. The clonotype comes from a man younger than 35 in good health and CMV-seronegative. The material sequenced was PBMCs. The J gene is TRBJ1-5, the V gene TRBV28; a possible D gene is TRBD1 (6 bases). In DNA form, the CDR3 reads TGTGCCAGCAGCCGAACAGGGAGTCAGCCCCAGCATTTT. Translation: CASSRTGSQPQHF.